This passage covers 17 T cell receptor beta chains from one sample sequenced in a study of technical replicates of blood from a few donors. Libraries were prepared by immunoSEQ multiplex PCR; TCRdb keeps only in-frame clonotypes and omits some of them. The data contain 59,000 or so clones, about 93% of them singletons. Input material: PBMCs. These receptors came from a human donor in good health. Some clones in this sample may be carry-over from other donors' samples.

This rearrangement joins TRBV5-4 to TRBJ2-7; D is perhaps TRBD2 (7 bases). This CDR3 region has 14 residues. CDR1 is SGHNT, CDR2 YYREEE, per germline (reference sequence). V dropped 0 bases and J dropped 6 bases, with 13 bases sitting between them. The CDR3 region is CASSLAGGRVEQYF. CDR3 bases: TGTGCCAGCAGCTTGGCCGGGGGGCGGGTCGAGCAGTACTTC.

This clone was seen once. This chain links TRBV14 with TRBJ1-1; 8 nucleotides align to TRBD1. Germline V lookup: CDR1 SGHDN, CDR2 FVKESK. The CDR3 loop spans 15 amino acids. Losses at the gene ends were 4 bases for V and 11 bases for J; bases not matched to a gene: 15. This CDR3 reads CASSLAGTGGSAAFF. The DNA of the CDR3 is TGTGCCAGCAGCCTGGCCGGTACAGGGGGGTCGGCGGCTTTCTTT.

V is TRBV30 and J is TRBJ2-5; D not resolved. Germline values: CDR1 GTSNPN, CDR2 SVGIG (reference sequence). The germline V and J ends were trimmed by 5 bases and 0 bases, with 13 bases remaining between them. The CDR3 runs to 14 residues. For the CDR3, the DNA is TGTGCCTGGGGTCTTACCCGGTACCAAGAGACCCAGTACTTC. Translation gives CAWGLTRYQETQYF.

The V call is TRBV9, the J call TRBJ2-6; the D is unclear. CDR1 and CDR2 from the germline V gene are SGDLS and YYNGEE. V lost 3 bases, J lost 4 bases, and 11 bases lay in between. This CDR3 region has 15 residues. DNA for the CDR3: TGTGCCAGCAGCGCCCTCCTCAGAGGGGCCAACGTCCTGACTTTC. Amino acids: CASSALLRGANVLTF. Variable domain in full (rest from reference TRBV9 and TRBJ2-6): DSGVTQTPKHLITATGQRVTLRCSPRSGDLSVYWYQQSLDQGLQFLIQYYNGEERAKGNILERFSAQQFPDLHSELNLSSLELGDSALYFCASSALLRGANVLTFGAGSRLTVL.

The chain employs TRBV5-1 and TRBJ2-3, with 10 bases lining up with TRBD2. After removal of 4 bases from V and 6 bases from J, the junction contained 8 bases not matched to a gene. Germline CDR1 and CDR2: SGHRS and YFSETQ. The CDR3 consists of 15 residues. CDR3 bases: TGCGCCAGCAGCACAGCGGGAGGGCCTATGGATACGCAGTATTTT. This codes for CASSTAGGPMDTQYF.

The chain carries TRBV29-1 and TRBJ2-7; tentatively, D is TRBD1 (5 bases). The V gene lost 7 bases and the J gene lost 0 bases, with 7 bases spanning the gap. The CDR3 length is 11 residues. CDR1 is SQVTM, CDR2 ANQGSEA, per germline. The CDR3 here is CSGGLSYEQYF. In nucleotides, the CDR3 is TGCAGCGGGGGCCTCTCCTACGAGCAGTACTTC.

The CDR3 protein is CAISDGLAGQETQYF. The CDR3 region has the DNA TGTGCCATCAGCGACGGACTAGCGGGGCAAGAGACCCAGTACTTC. The rearrangement links TRBV10-3 to TRBJ2-5; 12 bases map to TRBD2. V lost 6 bases to trimming and J lost 2 bases; unmatched junction nucleotides: 4. CDR3 length: 15 amino acids. Per germline, CDR1 ENHRY and CDR2 SYGVKD.

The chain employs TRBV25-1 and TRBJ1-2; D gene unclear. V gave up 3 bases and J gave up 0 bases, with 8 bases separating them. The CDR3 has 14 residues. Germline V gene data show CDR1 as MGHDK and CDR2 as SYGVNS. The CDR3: CASSDQAANYGYTF. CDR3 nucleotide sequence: TGTGCCAGCAGTGATCAGGCAGCTAACTATGGCTACACCTTC.

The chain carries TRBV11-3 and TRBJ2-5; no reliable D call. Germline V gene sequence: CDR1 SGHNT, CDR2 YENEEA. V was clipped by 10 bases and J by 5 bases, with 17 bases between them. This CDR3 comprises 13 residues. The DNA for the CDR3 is TGTGCCAAATCAATACCGGTGAGGGAGACCCAGTACTTC. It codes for CAKSIPVRETQYF. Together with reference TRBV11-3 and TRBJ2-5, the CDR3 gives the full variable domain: EAGVVQSPRYKIIEKKQPVAFWCNPISGHNTLYWYLQNLGQGPELLIRYENEEAVDDSQLPKDRFSAERLKGVDSTLKIQPAELGDSAVYLCAKSIPVRETQYFGPGTRLLVL.

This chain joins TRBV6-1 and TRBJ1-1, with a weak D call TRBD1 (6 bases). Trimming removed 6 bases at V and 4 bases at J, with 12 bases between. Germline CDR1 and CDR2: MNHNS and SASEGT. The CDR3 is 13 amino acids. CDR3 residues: CASSVTGSTEAFF. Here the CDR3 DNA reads TGTGCCAGCAGCGTAACAGGGAGCACTGAAGCTTTCTTT.

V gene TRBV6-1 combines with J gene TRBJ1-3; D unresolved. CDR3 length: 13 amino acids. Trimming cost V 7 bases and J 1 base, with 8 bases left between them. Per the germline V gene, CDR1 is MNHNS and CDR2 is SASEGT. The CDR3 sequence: CASTSPSGNTIYF. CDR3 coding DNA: TGTGCCAGCACGTCCCCGTCTGGAAACACCATATATTTT.

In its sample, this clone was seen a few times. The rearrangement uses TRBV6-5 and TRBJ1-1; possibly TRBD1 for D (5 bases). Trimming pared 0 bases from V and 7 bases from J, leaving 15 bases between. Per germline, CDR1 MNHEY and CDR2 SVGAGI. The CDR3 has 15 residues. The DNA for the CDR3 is TGTGCCAGCAGTTACTCGGCAGTCGCCGGGGGTGAAGCTTTCTTT. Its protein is CASSYSAVAGGEAFF.

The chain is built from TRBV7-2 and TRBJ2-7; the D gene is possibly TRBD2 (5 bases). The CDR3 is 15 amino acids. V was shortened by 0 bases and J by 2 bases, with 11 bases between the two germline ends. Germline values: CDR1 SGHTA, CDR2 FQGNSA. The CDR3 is CASSLASEAAYEQYF. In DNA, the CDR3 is TGTGCCAGCAGCTTAGCGTCGGAGGCCGCCTACGAGCAGTACTTC.

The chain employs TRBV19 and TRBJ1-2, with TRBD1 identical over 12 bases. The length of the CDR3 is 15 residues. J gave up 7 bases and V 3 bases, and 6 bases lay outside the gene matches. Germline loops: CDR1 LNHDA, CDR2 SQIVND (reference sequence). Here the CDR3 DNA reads TGTGCCAGTAGTATTTCGGGACAGGGGGCATCTGGCTACACCTTC. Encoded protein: CASSISGQGASGYTF. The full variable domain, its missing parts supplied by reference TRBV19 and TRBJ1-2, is DGGITQSPKYLFRKEGQNVTLSCEQNLNHDAMYWYRQDPGQGLRLIYYSQIVNDFQKGDIAEGYSVSREKKESFPLTVTSAQKNPTAFYLCASSISGQGASGYTFGSGTRLTVV.

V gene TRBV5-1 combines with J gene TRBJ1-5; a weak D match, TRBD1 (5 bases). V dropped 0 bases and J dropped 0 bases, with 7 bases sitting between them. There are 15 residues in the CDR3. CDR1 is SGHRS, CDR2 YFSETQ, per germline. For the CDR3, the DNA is TGCGCCAGCAGCTTGGAGGGGAATAGCAATCAGCCCCAGCATTTT. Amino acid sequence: CASSLEGNSNQPQHF.

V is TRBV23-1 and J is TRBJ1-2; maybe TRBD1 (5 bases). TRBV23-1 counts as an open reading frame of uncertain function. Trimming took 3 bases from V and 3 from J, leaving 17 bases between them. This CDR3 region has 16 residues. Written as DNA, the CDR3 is TGCGCCAGCAGTCACATGGGTACAGGAAACTACTATGGCTACACCTTC. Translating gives CASSHMGTGNYYGYTF.

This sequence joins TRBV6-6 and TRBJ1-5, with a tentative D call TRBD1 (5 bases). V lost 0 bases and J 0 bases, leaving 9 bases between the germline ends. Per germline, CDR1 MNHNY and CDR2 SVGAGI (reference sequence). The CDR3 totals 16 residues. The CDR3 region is CASSYSLQVSNQPQHF. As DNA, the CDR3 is TGTGCCAGCAGTTACTCACTACAGGTTAGCAATCAGCCCCAGCATTTT.